This entry lists 18 T cell receptor beta chains sequenced from one sample in a study of T cell responses to AZD1222 COVID-19 vaccine. The table came from immunoSEQ multiplex PCR; TCRdb's copy has only in-frame clones and leaves some out. The sample has approximately 140,000 clones; 85% to 95% are singletons. The source was peripheral blood, collected on day 0 of AZD1222 vaccination. The origin of the receptors is an adult in good health.

CDR3 residues: CASRGDREKLFF. Written as DNA, the CDR3 is TGTGCCAGCAGGGGGGACAGGGAAAAACTGTTTTTT. The J gene is TRBJ1-4, the V gene TRBV2; TRBD1 aligns across 8 bases. Unmatched junction bases numbered 2, after V lost 6 bases and J lost 8 bases. This CDR3 comprises 12 residues. The germline V gene encodes CDR1 SNHLY and CDR2 FYNNEI.

The V and J genes are TRBV27 and TRBJ1-2; TRBD1 might be the D (5 bases). Germline V CDR1 and CDR2: MNHEY, SMNVEV (reference sequence). Trimming pared 3 bases from V and 6 bases from J, leaving 11 bases between. This CDR3 comprises 13 residues. The CDR3 here is CASSFLGTDGYTF. The CDR3 nucleotides are TGTGCCAGCAGTTTCTTGGGGACTGATGGCTACACCTTC.

This chain connects TRBV6-2 or TRBV6-3 to TRBJ2-1; possible D gene TRBD2, 6 bases. Germline CDR1 and CDR2: MNHEY and SVGEGT. The CDR3 is made up of 13 amino acids. Trimming left V 4 bases short and J 9 bases short, with 13 bases between. CDR3 coding DNA: TGTGCCAGCAGTTGGCGGGATACTTTTGAGCAGTTCTTC. Its protein is CASSWRDTFEQFF.

The chain joins TRBV4-2 to TRBJ2-2; the match to TRBD1 covers 8 bases. This CDR3 contains 17 residues. Per the germline V gene, CDR1 is LGHNA and CDR2 is YNFKEQ. J was trimmed by 4 bases and V by 0 bases; bases with no gene match: 7. The CDR3 bases are TGTGCCAGCAGCCAAGATCCAGGGGGCGTCTTCACCGGGGAGCTGTTTTTT. Translating gives CASSQDPGGVFTGELFF.

The genes are TRBV28 and TRBJ2-7; tentatively, D is TRBD1 (6 bases). The germline V gene encodes CDR1 MDHEN and CDR2 SYDVKM. V lost 4 bases to trimming and J lost 8 bases, with 18 bases between them. The CDR3 is made up of 14 amino acids. The CDR3 region has the DNA TGTGCCAGCAGTTCCACAGTGACAGGAACCAAGCAGTACGTC. It codes for CASSSTVTGTKQYV.

The chain links TRBV4-1 to TRBJ2-1; the D gene is possibly TRBD1 (5 bases). V lost 4 bases and J 0 bases, leaving 10 bases between the germline ends. The CDR3 covers 15 residues. Germline CDR1 and CDR2: MGHRA and YSYEKL. In DNA, the CDR3 is TGCGCCAGCAGCCTTGGGGCAGGCTCCTACAATGAGCAGTTCTTC. Translated: CASSLGAGSYNEQFF.

This clone was counted between two and nine times. The chain links TRBV2 to TRBJ1-1; weak D call: TRBD1 (5 bases). The CDR3 is made up of 17 amino acids. V was clipped by 6 bases and J by 0 bases, with 20 bases between them. Germline V gives CDR1 SNHLY, CDR2 FYNNEI. CDR3 DNA: TGTGCCAGCAGCCTATCGGGGGACCGCCTCATGAACACTGAAGCTTTCTTT. Translating gives CASSLSGDRLMNTEAFF. The whole variable domain, remainder taken from reference TRBV2 and TRBJ1-1, is EPEVTQTPSHQVTQMGQEVILRCVPISNHLYFYWYRQILGQKVEFLVSFYNNEISEKSEIFDDQFSVERPDGSNFTLKIRSTKLEDSAMYFCASSLSGDRLMNTEAFFGQGTRLTVV.

The table lists this clone with a count of one. The chain uses TRBV6-2 or TRBV6-3 and TRBJ2-2; D might be TRBD2 (5 bases). Trimming shortened V by 5 bases and J by 5 bases, and 15 bases separated the two germline ends. CDR3 length: 15 residues. Germline V gene data show CDR1 as MNHEY and CDR2 as SVGEGT. CDR3 amino acids: CASSRAEPPTGELFF. The CDR3 DNA reads TGTGCCAGCAGTCGAGCGGAACCTCCGACCGGGGAGCTGTTTTTT.

This chain joins TRBV2 and TRBJ1-3, with a weak D call TRBD1 (5 bases). The CDR3 is 14 amino acids. Germline V CDR1 and CDR2: SNHLY, FYNNEI. Deletions cut 6 bases from V and 4 bases from J, with 13 bases between. In DNA, the CDR3 is TGTGCCAGCAGGGGGCAGTCGAACGGAAACACCATATATTTT. Translating gives CASRGQSNGNTIYF.

The chain joins TRBV24-1 to TRBJ1-2, with TRBD1 matching 8 bases. The length of the CDR3 is 16 residues. Germline assignment: CDR1 KGHDR and CDR2 SFDVKD. V dropped 3 bases and J dropped 3; count of bases not matched to a gene: 8. CDR3 protein: CATSDGHPGQDYGYTF. The CDR3 coding sequence is TGTGCCACCAGTGATGGGCACCCGGGACAGGACTATGGCTACACCTTC.

The chain uses TRBV7-9 and TRBJ2-5; D unclear. The CDR3 runs to 15 residues. V lost 1 base to trimming and J lost 4 bases, with 13 bases between them. Germline-derived CDR1 and CDR2 are SEHNR and FQNEAQ (reference sequence). CDR3 in amino acids: CASSLGSSLRETQYF. CDR3 nucleotides: TGTGCCAGCAGCTTAGGTTCTTCACTCCGAGAGACCCAGTACTTC. Full variable domain (rest looked up from reference TRBV7-9 and TRBJ2-5): DTGVSQNPRHKITKRGQNVTFRCDPISEHNRLYWYRQTLGQGPEFLTYFQNEAQLEKSRLLSDRFSAERPKGSFSTLEIQRTEQGDSAMYLCASSLGSSLRETQYFGPGTRLLVL.

This chain connects TRBV19 to TRBJ1-2, with 8 bases identical to TRBD1. The germline V gene encodes CDR1 LNHDA and CDR2 SQIVND (reference sequence). Unmatched junction bases numbered 3, after V lost 6 bases and J lost 6 bases. The CDR3 totals 12 residues. This CDR3 reads CASSAGGNGYTF. The CDR3 nucleotides are TGTGCCAGTAGCGCAGGGGGCAATGGCTACACCTTC.

This clone has just a few counts. The CDR3 region is CASSPYEQYV. The DNA of the CDR3 is TGTGCCAGCAGTCCCTACGAGCAGTACGTC. The chain recombines TRBV21-1 with TRBJ2-7. TRBV21-1 is a known pseudogene. The CDR3 contains 10 residues.

The chain is built from TRBV5-1 and TRBJ1-6; D unclear. The CDR3 loop spans 17 amino acids. V shed 0 bases and J shed 8 bases, with 18 bases lying between them. From germline, CDR1 is SGHRS and CDR2 YFSETQ. CDR3 nucleotides: TGCGCCAGCAGCTTGGAGTCCCCAACCTTATCACATTCACCCCTCCACTTT. Translated: CASSLESPTLSHSPLHF.

In its sample, this clone was seen a few times. Other DNA sequences in this specimen translate into the identical CDR3. The chain employs TRBV5-1 and TRBJ2-5; D unresolved. Germline CDR1 reads SGHRS; CDR2 reads YFSETQ. The CDR3 has 11 residues. V was shortened by 2 bases and J by 2 bases, with 1 base between the two germline ends. The CDR3 sequence: CASSLQETQYF. The CDR3 region has the DNA TGCGCCAGCAGCTTACAAGAGACCCAGTACTTC.

J is TRBJ1-4 and V is TRBV9; D unclear. The CDR3 consists of 16 residues. Trimming stripped 0 bases from V and 5 bases from J, with 14 bases between. The V gene's germline CDR1 is SGDLS and CDR2 YYNGEE. CDR3 DNA sequence: TGTGCCAGCAGCGTAGCCACCGACGGATCCAATGAAAAACTGTTTTTT. Translation gives CASSVATDGSNEKLFF.

The sample holds one count of this clone. The CDR3 DNA sequence: TGTGCCAGCAGTTACTCGTTACACTATGGCTACACCTTC. The encoded protein is CASSYSLHYGYTF. This chain joins TRBV6-5 and TRBJ1-2; D not certain. The CDR3 length is 13 residues. V lost 0 bases and J 3 bases, leaving 5 bases between the germline ends. Germline V gene lookup returns CDR1 MNHEY and CDR2 SVGAGI.

The rearrangement joins TRBV25-1 to TRBJ1-1; 7 positions match TRBD1. J lost 8 bases, V lost 1 base, and 7 bases had no gene match. Per germline, CDR1 MGHDK and CDR2 SYGVNS. This CDR3 region has 14 residues. This CDR3 is CASSEFLGGREAFF. The CDR3 coding sequence is TGTGCCAGCAGTGAATTTCTAGGGGGCAGGGAAGCTTTCTTT.